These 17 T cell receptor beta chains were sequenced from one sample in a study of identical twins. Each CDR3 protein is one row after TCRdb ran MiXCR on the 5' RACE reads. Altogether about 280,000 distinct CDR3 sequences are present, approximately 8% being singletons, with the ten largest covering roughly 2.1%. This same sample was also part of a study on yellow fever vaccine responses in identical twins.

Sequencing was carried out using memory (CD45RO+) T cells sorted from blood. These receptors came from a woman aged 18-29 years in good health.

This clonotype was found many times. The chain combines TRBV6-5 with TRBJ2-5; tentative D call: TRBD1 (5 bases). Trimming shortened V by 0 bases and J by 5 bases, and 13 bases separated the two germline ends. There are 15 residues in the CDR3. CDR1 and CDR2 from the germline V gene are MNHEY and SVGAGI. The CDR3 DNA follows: TGTGCCAGCAGTTACTCTAGGGGTCTAGGGGAGACCCAGTACTTC. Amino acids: CASSYSRGLGETQYF.

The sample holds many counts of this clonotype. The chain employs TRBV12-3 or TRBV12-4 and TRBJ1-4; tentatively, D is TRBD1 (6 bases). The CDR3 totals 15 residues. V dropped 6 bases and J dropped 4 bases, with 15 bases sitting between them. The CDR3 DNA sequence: TGTGCCAGCAGGGCCCCCAGGGGATATAATGAAAAACTGTTTTTT. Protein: CASRAPRGYNEKLFF.

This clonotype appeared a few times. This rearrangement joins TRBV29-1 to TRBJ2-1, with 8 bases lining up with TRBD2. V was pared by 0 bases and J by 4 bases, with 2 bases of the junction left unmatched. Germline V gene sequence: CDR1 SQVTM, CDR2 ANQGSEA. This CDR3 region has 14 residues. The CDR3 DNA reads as TGCAGCGTTGAAGAAGCGGGGGTTTACAATGAGCAGTTCTTC. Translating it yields CSVEEAGVYNEQFF.

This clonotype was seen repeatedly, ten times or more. The chain's CDR3 is CASSLGFEQYF. CDR3 in DNA: TGTGCCAGCAGTTTAGGCTTCGAGCAGTACTTC. The chain links TRBV12-3 or TRBV12-4 to TRBJ2-7; D gene uncertain. V gave up 1 base and J gave up 6 bases, with 4 bases separating them. The length of the CDR3 is 11 residues.

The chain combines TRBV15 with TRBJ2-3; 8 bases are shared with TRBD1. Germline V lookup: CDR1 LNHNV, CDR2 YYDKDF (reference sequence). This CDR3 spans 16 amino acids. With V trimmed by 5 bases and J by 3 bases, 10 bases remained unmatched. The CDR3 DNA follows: TGTGCCACCAGCGTTCAGAGGCAGGGGGCAACAGATACGCAGTATTTT. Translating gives CATSVQRQGATDTQYF. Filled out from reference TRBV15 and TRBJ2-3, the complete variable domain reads DAMVIQNPRYQVTQFGKPVTLSCSQTLNHNVMYWYQQKSSQAPKLLFHYYDKDFNNEADTPDNFQSRRPNTSFCFLDIRSPGLGDTAMYLCATSVQRQGATDTQYFGPGTRLTVL.

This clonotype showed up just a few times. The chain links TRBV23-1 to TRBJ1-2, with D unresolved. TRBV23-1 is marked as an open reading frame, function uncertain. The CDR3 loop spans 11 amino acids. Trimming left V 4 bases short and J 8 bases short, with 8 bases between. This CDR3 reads CASSLIFGYTF. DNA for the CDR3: TGCGCCAGCAGTCTCATATTCGGCTACACCTTC.

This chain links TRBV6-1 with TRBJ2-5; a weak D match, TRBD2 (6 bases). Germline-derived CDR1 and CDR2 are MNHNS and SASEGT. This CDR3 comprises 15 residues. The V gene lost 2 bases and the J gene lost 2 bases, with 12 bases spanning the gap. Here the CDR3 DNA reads TGTGCCAGCAGTGAATCCCCTGGGGGGCAAGAGACCCAGTACTTC. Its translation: CASSESPGGQETQYF.

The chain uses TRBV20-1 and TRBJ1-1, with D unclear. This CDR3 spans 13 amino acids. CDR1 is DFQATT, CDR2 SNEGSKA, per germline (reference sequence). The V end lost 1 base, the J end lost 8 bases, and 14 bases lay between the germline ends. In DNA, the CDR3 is TGCAGTGCTAGAGCGGGTTCGCTCAAGGAAGCTTTCTTT. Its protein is CSARAGSLKEAFF.

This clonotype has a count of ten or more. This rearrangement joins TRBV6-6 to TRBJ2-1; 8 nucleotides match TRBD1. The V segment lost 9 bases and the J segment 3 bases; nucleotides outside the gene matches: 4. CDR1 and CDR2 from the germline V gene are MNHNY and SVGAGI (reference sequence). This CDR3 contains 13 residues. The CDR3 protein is CASNRGNYNEQFF. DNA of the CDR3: TGTGCCAGTAACAGGGGGAACTACAATGAGCAGTTCTTC.

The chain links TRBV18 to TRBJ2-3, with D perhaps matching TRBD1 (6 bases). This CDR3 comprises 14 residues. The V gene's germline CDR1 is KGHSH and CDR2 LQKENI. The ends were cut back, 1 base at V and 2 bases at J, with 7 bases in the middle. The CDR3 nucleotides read TGTGCCAGCTCACCACGGGACAACACAGATACGCAGTATTTT. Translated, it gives CASSPRDNTDTQYF.

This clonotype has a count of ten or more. The CDR3, as DNA: TGTGCCAGCAGCAAAGGACCCGTCACAGATACGCAGTATTTT. Amino acids: CASSKGPVTDTQYF. V is TRBV9 and J is TRBJ2-3; D unclear. CDR1 and CDR2 (germline): SGDLS, YYNGEE. There are 14 residues in the CDR3. The ends were cut back, 4 bases at V and 2 bases at J, with 11 bases in the middle. Using reference TRBV9 and TRBJ2-3 for the parts outside the CDR3, the full variable domain is DSGVTQTPKHLITATGQRVTLRCSPRSGDLSVYWYQQSLDQGLQFLIQYYNGEERAKGNILERFSAQQFPDLHSELNLSSLELGDSALYFCASSKGPVTDTQYFGPGTRLTVL.

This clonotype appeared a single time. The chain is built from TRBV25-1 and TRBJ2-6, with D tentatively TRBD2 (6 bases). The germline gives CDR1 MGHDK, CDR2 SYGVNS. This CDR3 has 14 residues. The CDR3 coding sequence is TGTGCAGCCGGGGGAAGCTCTGGGGCCAACGTCCTGACTTTC. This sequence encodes CAAGGSSGANVLTF.

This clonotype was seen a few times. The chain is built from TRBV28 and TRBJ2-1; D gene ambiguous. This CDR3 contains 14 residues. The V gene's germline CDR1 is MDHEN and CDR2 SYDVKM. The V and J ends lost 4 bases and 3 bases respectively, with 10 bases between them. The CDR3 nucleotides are TGTGCCAGCAGTTCCCCGGCTATCTACAATGAGCAGTTCTTC. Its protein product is CASSSPAIYNEQFF.

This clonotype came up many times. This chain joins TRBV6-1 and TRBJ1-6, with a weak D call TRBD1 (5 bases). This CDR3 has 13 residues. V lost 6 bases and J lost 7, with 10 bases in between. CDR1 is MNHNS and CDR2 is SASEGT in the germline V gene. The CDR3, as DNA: TGTGCCAGCAGATCCGGGACCAATTCACCCCTCCACTTT. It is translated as CASRSGTNSPLHF.

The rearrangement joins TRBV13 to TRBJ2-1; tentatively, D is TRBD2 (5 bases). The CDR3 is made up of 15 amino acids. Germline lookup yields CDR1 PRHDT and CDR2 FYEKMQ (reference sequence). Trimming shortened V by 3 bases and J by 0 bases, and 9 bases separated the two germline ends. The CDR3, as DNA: TGTGCCAGCAGCTTCGGGGTTAACTCCTACAATGAGCAGTTCTTC. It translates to CASSFGVNSYNEQFF.

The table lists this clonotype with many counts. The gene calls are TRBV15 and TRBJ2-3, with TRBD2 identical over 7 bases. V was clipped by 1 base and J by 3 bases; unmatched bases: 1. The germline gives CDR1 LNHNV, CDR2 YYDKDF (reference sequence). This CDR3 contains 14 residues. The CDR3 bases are TGTGCCACCAGCAGAGGGGGGGGGACAGATACGCAGTATTTT. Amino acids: CATSRGGGTDTQYF.

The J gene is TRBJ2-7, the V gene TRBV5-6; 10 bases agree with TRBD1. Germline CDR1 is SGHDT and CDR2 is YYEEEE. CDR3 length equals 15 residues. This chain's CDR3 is CASSSTGTGEIRGPV. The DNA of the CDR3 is TGTGCCAGCAGCTCTACCGGGACAGGGGAAATAAGGGGCCCCGTC.